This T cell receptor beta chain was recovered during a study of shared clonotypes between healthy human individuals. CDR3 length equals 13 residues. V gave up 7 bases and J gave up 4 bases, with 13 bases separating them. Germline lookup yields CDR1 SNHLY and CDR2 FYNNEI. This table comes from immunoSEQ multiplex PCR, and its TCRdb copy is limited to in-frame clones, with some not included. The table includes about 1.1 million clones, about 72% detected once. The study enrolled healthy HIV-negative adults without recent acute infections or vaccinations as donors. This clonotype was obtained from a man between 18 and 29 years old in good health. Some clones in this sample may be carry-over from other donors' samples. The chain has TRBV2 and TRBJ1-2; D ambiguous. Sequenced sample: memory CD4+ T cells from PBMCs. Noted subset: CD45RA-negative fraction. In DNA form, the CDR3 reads TGTGCCAGCAAAAGGCTCCGGGGCTATGGCTACACCTTC. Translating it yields CASKRLRGYGYTF.